This TCR beta chain comes out of a study of cytomegalovirus exposure and HLA in healthy donors. From germline, CDR1 is LNHDA and CDR2 SQIVND (reference sequence). The CDR3 loop spans 15 amino acids. The J segment lost 3 bases and the V segment lost 9 bases, leaving 11 bases of the junction unmatched. PCR involved 60 Vbeta and 13 Jbeta primers. TCRdb's table, derived via immunoSEQ multiplex PCR, lists solely in-frame clones and lacks some. The sample has over 85,000 clones, roughly 73% seen once; the top ten hold roughly 3.6%. The gene calls are TRBV19 and TRBJ1-3, with 7 bases that match TRBD1. The sequence derives from a middle-aged man in good health and CMV-seronegative. The specimen sequenced was PBMCs. In DNA form, the CDR3 reads TGTGCCAGAGTTACAGGGGCTGATCATGGAAACACCATATATTTT. Its protein product is CARVTGADHGNTIYF.